The clone carrying this T cell receptor beta chain was observed a handful of times. The sample comes from a study of T-cell reconstitution after alpha-beta-depleted transplantation in children. The TCRbeta library was prepared with unique molecular identifiers. One entry per CDR3 protein results from TCRdb running MiXCR on the PCR reads. The repertoire holds some 200,000 distinct CDR3 sequences, with under 9.5% as singletons. This specimen was PBMCs from the stem cell graft donor, taken from the stem cell graft. The TCR was taken from a human donor who donated a stem cell graft to a child with acute lymphoblastic leukemia.

CDR3 residues: CATKPRASTGELFF. The CDR3 nucleotides read TGCGCCACCAAACCCAGGGCGAGCACCGGGGAGCTGTTTTTT. The chain uses TRBV5-1 and TRBJ2-2; D might be TRBD1 (5 bases). V shed 9 bases and J shed 4 bases, with 16 bases lying between them. The CDR3 runs 14 residues. Germline V CDR1 and CDR2: SGHRS, YFSETQ.